The clone carrying this TCR beta chain was counted once. Antigen: not known. A read error may be the cause here, since a much bigger clone is one base away. Researchers generated TCR beta cDNA from approximately 450 ng of total RNA, relying on a constant-region primer. Library construction for TCR beta comprised three nested multiplex PCR rounds performed with slightly modified ARM-PCR. TRBV1-TRBV30 forward primers and a C-beta reverse primer were used in the first two PCR rounds, which each ran for around 10 cycles. Via MiXCR, TCRdb re-called the multiplex PCR reads, giving one row per CDR3 protein. The sample carries 250,000 to 350,000 distinct CDR3 sequences, roughly 60% recorded once. This CDR3 spans 10 amino acids. Germline V CDR1 and CDR2: SQVTM, ANQGSEA. Unsorted whole blood yielded blood RNA, and germline DNA was extracted as well. The record originates from a study of tumor-infiltrating lymphocytes in primary liver carcinoma. Across the study: Tumors were stage T1-T3 N0M0, about 4 to 11 cm across. Sample yields of productive TCRbeta reads, ranging from roughly 3.5 to 7.13 million, were similar across tissue types. General study findings and limits: Paired tumor-adjacent and tumor-blood samples overlapped less than tumor region pairs did.

The sequenced material came from peripheral blood. This rearrangement joins TRBV29-1 to TRBJ1-2; no reliable D call. The clonotype originates from a woman in her 30s with primary liver carcinoma and hepatitis B virus infection. The DNA for the CDR3 is TGCAGCGTCACCGATCATGGCTACATCTTC. Its translation is CSVTDHGYIF. The entire variable domain, with the rest obtained from reference TRBV29-1 and TRBJ1-2, is as follows: SAVISQKPSRDICQRGTSLTIQCQVDSQVTMMFWYRQQPGQSLTLIATANQGSEATYESGFVIDKFPISRPNLTFSTLTVSNMSPEDSSIYLCSVTDHGYIFGSGTRLTVV.